The rows below give T cell receptor beta chains drawn from one sample of a study of blood T cell repertoires in COVID-19. Libraries were prepared by immunoSEQ multiplex PCR; TCRdb keeps only in-frame clonotypes and omits some of them. Of some 200,000 clones listed, about 86% are singletons. The sequenced sample was peripheral blood. All receptors come from a woman aged 18-29 years who had recovered from COVID-19. The CDR3 runs from the conserved cysteine through the conserved F or W. The D gene is left open where the match is weak. A row's size may be missing; if present it is once, few, many or a size class.

V	D	J	size	CDR3	DNA
TRBV7-8	.	TRBJ1-2	.	CASSPAGPRRGGYTF	TGTGCCAGCAGCCCTGCGGGGCCTCGTCGGGGGGGCTACACCTTC
TRBV19	TRBD1	TRBJ2-3	.	CASSPRQGSTDTQYF	TGTGCCAGTAGTCCCCGACAGGGAAGCACAGATACGCAGTATTTT
TRBV4-3	.	TRBJ2-7	.	CASSQWYGTPIYEQYF	TGCGCCAGCAGCCAATGGTACGGGACACCTATATACGAGCAGTACTTC
TRBV6-6	.	TRBJ2-3	once	CASSLSDTQYF	TGTGCCAGCAGCTTATCAGATACGCAGTATTTT
TRBV24-1	.	TRBJ1-1	.	CATSDNPGTEAFF	TGTGCCACCAGTGACAACCCGGGAACTGAAGCTTTCTTT
TRBV19	TRBD2	TRBJ2-7	.	CASSIVVAGSYEQYF	TGTGCCAGTAGTATAGTTGTAGCGGGGTCCTACGAGCAGTACTTC
TRBV4-3	TRBD2	TRBJ2-1	.	CASSQDESAGGRYNEQFF	TGCGCCAGCAGCCAAGATGAGTCGGCGGGGGGTCGGTACAATGAGCAGTTCTTC
TRBV18	TRBD1	TRBJ2-1	.	CASSSDRGYNEQFF	TGTGCCAGCTCATCGGACAGGGGGTACAATGAGCAGTTCTTC
TRBV7-6	TRBD2	TRBJ2-4	.	CASSPGLAGESGKNIQYF	TGTGCCAGCAGTCCGGGACTAGCGGGAGAATCCGGCAAAAACATTCAGTACTTC
TRBV3-1/TRBV3-2	.	TRBJ2-5	.	CASSQTTTPWETQYF	TGTGCCAGCAGCCAAACCACGACTCCGTGGGAGACCCAGTACTTC
TRBV19	.	TRBJ2-7	.	CASSGTVGGQAEQYF	TGTGCCAGTAGTGGTACTGTCGGGGGTCAGGCCGAGCAGTACTTC
TRBV4-1	.	TRBJ2-5	.	CASSRTVRETQYF	TGCGCCAGCAGCCGGACTGTAAGAGAGACCCAGTACTTC
TRBV29-1	TRBD2	TRBJ2-1	.	CSVDSGSREQFF	TGCAGCGTTGATAGCGGGAGTCGCGAGCAGTTCTTC
TRBV12-3/TRBV12-4	TRBD2	TRBJ2-1	.	CASTKREYEEQFF	TGTGCTAGTACCAAGCGGGAGTATGAAGAGCAGTTCTTC
TRBV3-1/TRBV3-2	.	TRBJ2-5	.	CASSSGETQYF	TGTGCCAGCAGCTCAGGGGAGACCCAGTACTTC
TRBV20-1	.	TRBJ1-1	once	CSAGKGAEAFF	TGCAGTGCTGGAAAGGGGGCTGAAGCTTTCTTT